These 18 T cell receptor beta chains came from one sample sequenced in a study of control samples from healthy donors and cancer patients. Sequencing used immunoSEQ multiplex PCR; TCRdb keeps in-frame clones, though not all of them. The table has approximately 66,000 clones, 90% seen once. The material sequenced was PBMCs. The source is a man aged 60-69 years with colorectal cancer.

The chain has TRBV28 and TRBJ1-5; 9 bases are shared with TRBD1. The V gene's germline CDR1 is MDHEN and CDR2 SYDVKM. J lost 7 bases, V lost 7 bases, and 11 bases had no gene match. This CDR3 spans 15 amino acids. This CDR3 is CASNEIQGAGQPQHF. CDR3 DNA: TGTGCCAGCAATGAAATACAGGGGGCAGGGCAGCCCCAGCATTTT.

The V and J genes are TRBV28 and TRBJ2-1; TRBD1 matches at 8 bases. Germline V gives CDR1 MDHEN, CDR2 SYDVKM. This CDR3 is built from 16 residues. The trim removed 5 bases at V and 2 bases at J, leaving 8 bases unmatched. For the CDR3, the DNA is TGTGCCAGCAGTCTCGGACAGGGAGAAACCTACAATGAGCAGTTCTTC. Its translation is CASSLGQGETYNEQFF.

The J gene is TRBJ1-2, the V gene TRBV28, with a weak D call TRBD1 (6 bases). From germline, CDR1 is MDHEN and CDR2 SYDVKM. V lost 5 bases, J lost 4 bases, and 17 bases lay in between. This CDR3 has 15 amino acids. CDR3 in DNA: TGTGCCAGCAGTCAACGGACAGCCGGTTTCTATGGCTACACCTTC. It specifies CASSQRTAGFYGYTF.

This clone was observed a single time. The chain links TRBV3-1 (or the pseudogene TRBV3-2) to TRBJ2-5; 11 bases match TRBD1. The CDR3 contains 16 residues. Trimming at V came to 4 bases and at J to 5 bases, leaving 9 bases not matched to a gene. Germline V gene sequence: CDR1 LGHDT, CDR2 YNNKEL (reference sequence). The CDR3, as DNA: TGTGCCAGCAGCCGACGACTAGGGACAGGGGGGGAGACCCAGTACTTC. Amino acids: CASSRRLGTGGETQYF.

This clone was counted a single time. V is TRBV30 and J is TRBJ2-6; TRBD1 agrees at 7 bases. The CDR3 runs to 16 residues. Germline values: CDR1 GTSNPN, CDR2 SVGIG (reference sequence). V dropped 1 base and J dropped 2; count of bases not matched to a gene: 5. CDR3 sequence (DNA): TGTGCCTGGAGTGGACAGGGTAGCACTGGGGCCAACGTCCTGACTTTC. This codes for CAWSGQGSTGANVLTF.

V and J are TRBV6-2 or TRBV6-3 and TRBJ2-7; 9 bases agree with TRBD2. V lost 5 bases and J lost 2; bases outside the gene matches: 4. This CDR3 comprises 14 residues. Germline V gene lookup returns CDR1 MNHEY and CDR2 SVGEGT. The CDR3, as DNA: TGTGCCAGCAGTCGGCTAGCGGGGACCTACGAGCAGTACTTC. Translation gives CASSRLAGTYEQYF.

The rearrangement uses TRBV5-4 and TRBJ2-6; no firm D call. This CDR3 is built from 15 residues. Germline V lookup: CDR1 SGHNT, CDR2 YYREEE (reference sequence). Trimming pared 4 bases from V and 2 bases from J, leaving 10 bases between. CDR3 region: CASSTKGAGANVLTF. The CDR3 nucleotides read TGTGCCAGCAGCACCAAGGGTGCTGGGGCCAACGTCCTGACTTTC.

The chain couples TRBV4-2 to TRBJ2-3; D remains ambiguous. The germline V and J ends were trimmed by 0 bases and 5 bases, with 6 bases remaining between them. Germline V gives CDR1 LGHNA, CDR2 YNFKEQ. This CDR3 spans 13 amino acids. This CDR3 reads CASSQDDEDTQYF. The CDR3 coding sequence is TGTGCCAGCAGCCAAGATGATGAAGATACGCAGTATTTT.

The chain joins TRBV15 to TRBJ1-5, with D uncertain. This CDR3 is built from 13 residues. Germline V gene data show CDR1 as LNHNV and CDR2 as YYDKDF (reference sequence). Trimming left V 4 bases short and J 1 base short, with 5 bases between. Here the CDR3 DNA reads TGTGCCACCAGCATGGGGAGCAATCAGCCCCAGCATTTT. The encoded protein is CATSMGSNQPQHF.

The chain is built from TRBV27 and TRBJ2-3; D remains ambiguous. The germline gives CDR1 MNHEY, CDR2 SMNVEV (reference sequence). V shed 5 bases and J shed 5 bases, with 5 bases lying between them. This CDR3 comprises 11 residues. CDR3 loop: CASSDGDTQYF. For the CDR3, the DNA is TGTGCCAGCAGTGACGGAGATACGCAGTATTTT.

A few counts support this clone. The CDR3: CASSPRWGGYNEQFF. For the CDR3, the DNA is TGTGCCAGCTCACCAAGGTGGGGGGGATACAATGAGCAGTTCTTC. V usage is TRBV18 and J usage is TRBJ2-1, with 7 nucleotides matching TRBD2. Germline CDR1 is KGHSH and CDR2 is LQKENI. This CDR3 has 15 amino acids. V was clipped by 2 bases and J by 4 bases; unmatched bases: 5.

The V gene is TRBV19, the J gene TRBJ1-4; D perhaps matches TRBD1 (5 bases). Germline CDR1 is LNHDA and CDR2 is SQIVND (reference sequence). The CDR3 runs 16 residues. The V end was cut by 5 bases, the J end by 6 bases, with 19 bases between. This chain's CDR3 is CASSSRDPGKHEKLFF. DNA for the CDR3: TGTGCCAGTAGTTCCCGGGACCCCGGAAAACATGAAAAACTGTTTTTT. Looking up the rest from reference TRBV19 and TRBJ1-4 gives the full variable domain: DGGITQSPKYLFRKEGQNVTLSCEQNLNHDAMYWYRQDPGQGLRLIYYSQIVNDFQKGDIAEGYSVSREKKESFPLTVTSAQKNPTAFYLCASSSRDPGKHEKLFFGSGTQLSVL.

The CDR3 DNA reads as TGTGCCAGCAGTCGACAGGGACTCTCTGGAAACACCATATATTTT. Translation gives CASSRQGLSGNTIYF. The rearrangement links TRBV3-1 (or the pseudogene TRBV3-2) to TRBJ1-3; TRBD1 matches 7 bases. After removal of 6 bases from V and 0 bases from J, the junction contained 5 bases not matched to a gene. The CDR3 consists of 15 residues. Germline CDR1 LGHDT, CDR2 YNNKEL (reference sequence).

This chain uses TRBV2 with TRBJ1-1; weak D call: TRBD1 (5 bases). Trimming stripped 8 bases from V and 10 bases from J, with 14 bases between. Germline-derived CDR1 and CDR2 are SNHLY and FYNNEI. The CDR3 has 11 residues. CDR3 sequence: CASSPRVGAFF. CDR3 DNA sequence: TGTGCCAGCTCACCCAGGGTAGGAGCTTTCTTT.

This sequence joins TRBV6-5 and TRBJ2-3; 7 bases line up with TRBD2. The ends lost 7 bases at V and 2 bases at J; junction bases unmatched: 9. The CDR3 spans 15 residues. Per the germline V gene, CDR1 is MNHEY and CDR2 is SVGAGI. CDR3: CASTTSAGNTDTQYF. CDR3 coding DNA: TGTGCCAGCACCACTAGCGCCGGGAACACAGATACGCAGTATTTT.

The CDR3 bases are TGTGCCAGCAGCTTAGATCGCGGGTGGCTTCAGTACTTC. Encoded protein: CASSLDRGWLQYF. This chain joins TRBV11-2 and TRBJ2-7; a weak D match, TRBD2 (5 bases). V lost 0 bases and J lost 10, with 13 bases in between. The CDR3 loop spans 13 amino acids. Germline values: CDR1 SGHAT, CDR2 FQNNGV.

The chain has TRBV27 and TRBJ2-3, with TRBD1 as a possible D gene (6 bases). CDR3 length equals 16 residues. Trimming stripped 1 base from V and 0 bases from J, with 11 bases between. Germline CDR1 is MNHEY and CDR2 is SMNVEV (reference sequence). CDR3 residues: CASSLFQGISTDTQYF. CDR3 nucleotide sequence: TGTGCCAGCAGTTTATTCCAGGGGATCAGCACAGATACGCAGTATTTT.

V usage is TRBV9 and J usage is TRBJ2-3, with TRBD2 matching over 12 bases. This CDR3 is 14 amino acids long. J was trimmed by 4 bases and V by 9 bases; bases with no gene match: 6. Germline CDR1 is SGDLS and CDR2 is YYNGEE. The CDR3 loop is CATSSGGAPDTQYF. CDR3 in DNA: TGTGCCACCTCTAGCGGGGGGGCCCCAGATACGCAGTATTTT.